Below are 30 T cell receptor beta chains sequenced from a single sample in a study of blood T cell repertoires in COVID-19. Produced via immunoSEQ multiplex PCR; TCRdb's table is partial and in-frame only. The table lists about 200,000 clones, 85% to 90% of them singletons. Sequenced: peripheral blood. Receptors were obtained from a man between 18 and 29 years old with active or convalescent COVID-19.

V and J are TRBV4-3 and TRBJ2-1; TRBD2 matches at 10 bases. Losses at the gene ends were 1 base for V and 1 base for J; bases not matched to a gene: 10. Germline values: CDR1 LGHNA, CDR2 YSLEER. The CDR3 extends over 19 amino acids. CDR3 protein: CASSQGPSGRLASYNEQFF. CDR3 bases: TGCGCCAGCAGCCAAGGTCCTAGCGGGAGATTGGCGTCCTACAATGAGCAGTTCTTC.

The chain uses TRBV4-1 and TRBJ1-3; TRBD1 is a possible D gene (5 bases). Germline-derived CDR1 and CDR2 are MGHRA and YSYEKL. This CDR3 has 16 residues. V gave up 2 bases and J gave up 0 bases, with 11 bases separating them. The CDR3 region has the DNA TGCGCCAGCAGCCAACCCGGGGGGAACTCTGGAAACACCATATATTTT. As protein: CASSQPGGNSGNTIYF.

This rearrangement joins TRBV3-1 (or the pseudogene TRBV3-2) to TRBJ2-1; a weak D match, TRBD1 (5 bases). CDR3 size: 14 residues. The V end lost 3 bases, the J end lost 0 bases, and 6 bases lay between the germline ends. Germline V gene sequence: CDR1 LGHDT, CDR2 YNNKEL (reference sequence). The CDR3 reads CASSHQGSYNEQFF. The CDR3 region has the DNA TGTGCCAGCAGCCACCAGGGCTCCTACAATGAGCAGTTCTTC.

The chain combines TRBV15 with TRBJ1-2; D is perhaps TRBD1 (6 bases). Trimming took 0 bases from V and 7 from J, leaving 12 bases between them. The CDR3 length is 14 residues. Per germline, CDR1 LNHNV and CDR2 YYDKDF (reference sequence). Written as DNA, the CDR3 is TGTGCCACCAGCAGAGATTTAACAGGGTTTGGCTACACCTTC. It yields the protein CATSRDLTGFGYTF.

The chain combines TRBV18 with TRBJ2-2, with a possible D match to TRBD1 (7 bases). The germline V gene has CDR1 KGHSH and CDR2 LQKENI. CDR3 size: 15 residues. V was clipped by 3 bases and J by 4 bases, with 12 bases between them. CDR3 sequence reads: CASSPSQGGTGELFF. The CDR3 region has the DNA TGTGCCAGCTCACCTTCCCAGGGGGGCACCGGGGAGCTGTTTTTT.

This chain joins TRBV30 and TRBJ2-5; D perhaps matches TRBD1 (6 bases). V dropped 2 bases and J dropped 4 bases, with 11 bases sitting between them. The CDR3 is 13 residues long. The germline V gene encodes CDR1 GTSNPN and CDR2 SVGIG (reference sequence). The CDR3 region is CAWSPLTGETQYF. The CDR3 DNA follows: TGTGCCTGGAGTCCCCTGACAGGAGAGACCCAGTACTTC.

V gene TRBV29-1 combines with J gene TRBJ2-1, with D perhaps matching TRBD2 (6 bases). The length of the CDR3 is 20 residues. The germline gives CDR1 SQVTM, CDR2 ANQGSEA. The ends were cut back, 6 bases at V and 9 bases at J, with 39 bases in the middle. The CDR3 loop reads CSVGNKTGIPGGIYFGEQFF. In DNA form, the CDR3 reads TGCAGCGTGGGCAACAAAACGGGAATCCCCGGCGGGATCTATTTTGGTGAGCAGTTCTTC.

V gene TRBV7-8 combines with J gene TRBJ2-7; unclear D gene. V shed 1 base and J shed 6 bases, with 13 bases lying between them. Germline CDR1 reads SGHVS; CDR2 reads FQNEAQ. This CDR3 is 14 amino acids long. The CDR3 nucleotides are TGTGCCAGCAGCTTAGTGGGTGGGCTCGGCGAGCAGTACTTC. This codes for CASSLVGGLGEQYF.

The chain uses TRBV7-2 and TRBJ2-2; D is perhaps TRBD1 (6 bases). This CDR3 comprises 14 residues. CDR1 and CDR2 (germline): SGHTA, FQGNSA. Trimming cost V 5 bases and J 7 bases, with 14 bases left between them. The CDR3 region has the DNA TGTGCCAGCAGCCGCGAGCCAGGGGTCGGGGAGCTGTTTTTT. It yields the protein CASSREPGVGELFF.

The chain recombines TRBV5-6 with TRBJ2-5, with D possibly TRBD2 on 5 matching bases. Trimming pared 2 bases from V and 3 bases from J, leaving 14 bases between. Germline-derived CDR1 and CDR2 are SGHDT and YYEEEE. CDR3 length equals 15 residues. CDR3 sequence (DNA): TGTGCCAGCAGCTTACTGGAGGTTCTTAAAGAGACCCAGTACTTC. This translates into CASSLLEVLKETQYF.

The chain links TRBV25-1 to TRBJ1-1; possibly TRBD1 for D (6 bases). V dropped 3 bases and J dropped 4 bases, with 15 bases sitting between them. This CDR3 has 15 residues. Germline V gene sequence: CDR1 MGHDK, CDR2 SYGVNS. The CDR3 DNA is TGTGCCAGCAGTGACCCTGGGGGGGGGCTCACTGAAGCTTTCTTT. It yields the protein CASSDPGGGLTEAFF.

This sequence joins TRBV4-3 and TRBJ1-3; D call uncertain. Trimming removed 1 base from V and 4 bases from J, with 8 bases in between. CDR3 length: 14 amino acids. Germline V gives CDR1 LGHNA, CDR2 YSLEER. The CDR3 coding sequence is TGCGCCAGCAGCCAAGCGGGAATCGGAAACACCATATATTTT. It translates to CASSQAGIGNTIYF.

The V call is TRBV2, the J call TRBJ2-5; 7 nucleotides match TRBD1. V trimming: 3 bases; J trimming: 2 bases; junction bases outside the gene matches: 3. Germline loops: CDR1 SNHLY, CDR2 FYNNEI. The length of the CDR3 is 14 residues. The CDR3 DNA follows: TGTGCCAGCAGTGATGACAGGGTTCAAGAGACCCAGTACTTC. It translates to CASSDDRVQETQYF.

CDR3 loop: CASSREGGYGYTF. CDR3 coding DNA: TGTGCCAGCAGTAGGGAGGGGGGCTATGGCTACACCTTC. The chain employs TRBV12-3 or TRBV12-4 and TRBJ1-2, with D possibly TRBD1 on 6 matching bases. With 5 bases removed from V and 4 bases from J, the gap between germline ends came to 11 bases. This CDR3 contains 13 residues.

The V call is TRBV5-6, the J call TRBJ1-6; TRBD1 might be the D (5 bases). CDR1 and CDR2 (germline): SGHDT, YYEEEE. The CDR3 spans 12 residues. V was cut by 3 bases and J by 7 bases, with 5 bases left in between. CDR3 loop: CASSSGNSPLHF. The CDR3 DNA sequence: TGTGCCAGCAGCTCAGGGAATTCACCCCTCCACTTT.

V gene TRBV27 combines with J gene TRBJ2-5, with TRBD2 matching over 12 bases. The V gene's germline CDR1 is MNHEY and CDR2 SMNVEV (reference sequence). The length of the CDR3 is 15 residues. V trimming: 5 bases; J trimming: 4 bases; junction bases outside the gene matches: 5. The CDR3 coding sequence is TGTGCCAGCAGTCCATCGGGACTAGCGGGAGAGACCCAGTACTTC. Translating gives CASSPSGLAGETQYF.

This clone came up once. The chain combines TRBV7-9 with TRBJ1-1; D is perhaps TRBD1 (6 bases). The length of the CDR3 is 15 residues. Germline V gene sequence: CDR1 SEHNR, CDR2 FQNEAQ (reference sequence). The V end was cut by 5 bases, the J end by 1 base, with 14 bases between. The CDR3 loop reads CASSPGTIENTEAFF. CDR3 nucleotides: TGTGCCAGCAGCCCAGGGACAATAGAGAACACTGAAGCTTTCTTT. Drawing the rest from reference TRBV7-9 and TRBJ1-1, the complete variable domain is DTGVSQNPRHKITKRGQNVTFRCDPISEHNRLYWYRQTLGQGPEFLTYFQNEAQLEKSRLLSDRFSAERPKGSFSTLEIQRTEQGDSAMYLCASSPGTIENTEAFFGQGTRLTVV.

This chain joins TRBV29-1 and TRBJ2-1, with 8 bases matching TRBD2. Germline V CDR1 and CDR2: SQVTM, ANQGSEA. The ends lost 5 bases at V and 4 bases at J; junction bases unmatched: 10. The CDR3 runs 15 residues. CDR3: CSVLHGGRTYNEQFF. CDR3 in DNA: TGCAGCGTTCTACACGGCGGGAGGACGTACAATGAGCAGTTCTTC.

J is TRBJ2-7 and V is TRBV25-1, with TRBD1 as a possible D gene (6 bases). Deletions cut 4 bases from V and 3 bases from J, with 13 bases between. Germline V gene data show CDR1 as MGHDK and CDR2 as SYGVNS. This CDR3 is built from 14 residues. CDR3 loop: CASSGRMGHYEQYF. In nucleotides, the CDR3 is TGTGCCAGCAGTGGGAGAATGGGACACTACGAGCAGTACTTC.

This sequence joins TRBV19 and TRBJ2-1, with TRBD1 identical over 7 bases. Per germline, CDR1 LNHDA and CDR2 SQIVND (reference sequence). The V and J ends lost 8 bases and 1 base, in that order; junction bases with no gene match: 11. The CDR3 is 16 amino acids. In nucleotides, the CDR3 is TGTGCCAGTCGCACCTCTAGGGGGCCTTCCTACAATGAGCAGTTCTTC. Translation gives CASRTSRGPSYNEQFF.

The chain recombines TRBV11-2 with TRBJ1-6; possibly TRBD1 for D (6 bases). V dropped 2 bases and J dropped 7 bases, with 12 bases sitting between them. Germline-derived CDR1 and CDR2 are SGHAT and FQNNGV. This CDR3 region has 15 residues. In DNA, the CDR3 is TGTGCCAGCAGCTTACTACAGGGTGGGAATTCACCCCTCCACTTT. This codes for CASSLLQGGNSPLHF. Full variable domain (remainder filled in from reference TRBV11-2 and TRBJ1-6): EAGVAQSPRYKIIEKRQSVAFWCNPISGHATLYWYQQILGQGPKLLIQFQNNGVVDDSQLPKDRFSAERLKGVDSTLKIQPAKLEDSAVYLCASSLLQGGNSPLHFGNGTRLTVT.

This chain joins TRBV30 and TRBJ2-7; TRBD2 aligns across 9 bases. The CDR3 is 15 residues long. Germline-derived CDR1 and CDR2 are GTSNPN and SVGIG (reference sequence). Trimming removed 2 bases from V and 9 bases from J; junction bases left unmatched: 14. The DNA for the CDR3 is TGTGCCTGGAGTCCCTTAACTCGAAGCGGGGGGAGGCAGTACTTC. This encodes CAWSPLTRSGGRQYF.

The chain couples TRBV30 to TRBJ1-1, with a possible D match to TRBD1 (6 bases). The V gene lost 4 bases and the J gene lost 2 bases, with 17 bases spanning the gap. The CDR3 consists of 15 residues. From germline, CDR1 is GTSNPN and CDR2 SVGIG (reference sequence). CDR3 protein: CAWTLQGRGNTEAFF. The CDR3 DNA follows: TGTGCCTGGACCCTACAGGGAAGGGGTAACACTGAAGCTTTCTTT.

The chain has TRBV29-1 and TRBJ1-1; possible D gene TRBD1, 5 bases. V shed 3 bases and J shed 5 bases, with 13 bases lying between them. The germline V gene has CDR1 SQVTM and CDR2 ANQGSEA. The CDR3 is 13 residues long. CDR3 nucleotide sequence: TGCAGCGTTGAGTATGGGGGGAGAACTGAAGCTTTCTTT. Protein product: CSVEYGGRTEAFF.

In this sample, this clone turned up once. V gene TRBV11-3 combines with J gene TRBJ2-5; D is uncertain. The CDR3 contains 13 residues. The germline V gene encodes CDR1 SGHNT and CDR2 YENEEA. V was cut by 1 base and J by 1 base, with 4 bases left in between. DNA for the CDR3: TGTGCCAGCAGCTTAGGGGCCCAAGAGACCCAGTACTTC. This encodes CASSLGAQETQYF.

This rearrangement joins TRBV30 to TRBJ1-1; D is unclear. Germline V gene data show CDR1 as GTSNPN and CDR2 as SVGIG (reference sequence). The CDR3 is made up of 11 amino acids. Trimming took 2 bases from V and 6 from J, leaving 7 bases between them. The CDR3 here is CAWSLGAEAFF. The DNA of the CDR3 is TGTGCCTGGAGTCTCGGGGCTGAAGCTTTCTTT.

The CDR3 spells CASSLSGTGENSPLHF. DNA of the CDR3: TGTGCCAGCAGCCTATCCGGGACAGGGGAAAATTCACCCCTCCACTTT. V is TRBV11-2 and J is TRBJ1-6, with 10 bases aligning to TRBD1. Germline-derived CDR1 and CDR2 are SGHAT and FQNNGV. The length of the CDR3 is 16 residues. With 5 bases clipped from V and 7 bases from J, the junction kept 8 bases outside the gene matches.

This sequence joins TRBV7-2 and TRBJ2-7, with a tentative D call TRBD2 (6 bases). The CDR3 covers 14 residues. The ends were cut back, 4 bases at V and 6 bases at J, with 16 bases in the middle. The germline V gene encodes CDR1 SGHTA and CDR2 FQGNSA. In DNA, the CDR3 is TGTGCCAGCAGCTCCGCGGGGTCGGGCTTCGAGCAGTACTTC. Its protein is CASSSAGSGFEQYF.

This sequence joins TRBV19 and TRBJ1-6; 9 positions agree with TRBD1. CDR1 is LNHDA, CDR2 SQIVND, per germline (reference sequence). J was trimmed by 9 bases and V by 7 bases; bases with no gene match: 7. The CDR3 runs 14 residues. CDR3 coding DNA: TGTGCCAGTAAACACAGGGGGCGGAGTTCACCCCTCCACTTT. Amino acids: CASKHRGRSSPLHF.

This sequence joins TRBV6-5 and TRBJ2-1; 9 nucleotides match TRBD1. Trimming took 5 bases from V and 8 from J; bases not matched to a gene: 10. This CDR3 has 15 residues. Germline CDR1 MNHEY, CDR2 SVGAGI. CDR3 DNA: TGTGCCAGCAGTCCTTCGGACAGGGGCCGCGATGAGCAGTTCTTC. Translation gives CASSPSDRGRDEQFF.